This passage covers 30 T cell receptor beta chains from one sample sequenced in a study of cytomegalovirus exposure and HLA in healthy donors. In the PCR, 60 Vbeta and 13 Jbeta primers were used. Sequenced by immunoSEQ multiplex PCR; TCRdb stores in-frame clones only, minus some. The sample includes around 160,000 clones. The sequenced sample was PBMCs. The receptor set was obtained from a woman between 50 and 59 years old in good health and CMV-seronegative.

The chain links TRBV5-1 to TRBJ1-1; a possible D gene is TRBD1 (6 bases). CDR3 length: 14 amino acids. V lost 4 bases to trimming and J lost 0 bases, with 10 bases between them. CDR1 is SGHRS and CDR2 is YFSETQ in the germline V gene. CDR3 sequence (DNA): TGCGCCAGCAGCATCGGGACACTGAACACTGAAGCTTTCTTT. This encodes CASSIGTLNTEAFF.

The CDR3 sequence: CASSMRGGASGREQFF. As DNA, the CDR3 is TGTGCCAGTAGTATGAGGGGGGGGGCTAGCGGCCGAGAGCAGTTCTTC. The chain has TRBV19 and TRBJ2-1; D perhaps matches TRBD2 (7 bases). Germline V CDR1 and CDR2: LNHDA, SQIVND (reference sequence). The CDR3 has 16 amino acids. Trimming removed 3 bases from V and 10 bases from J, with 22 bases in between.

This sequence joins TRBV11-3 and TRBJ1-1; 7 positions agree with TRBD1. Germline V gives CDR1 SGHNT, CDR2 YENEEA. Trimming cost V 2 bases and J 4 bases; bases outside gene matches: 4. There are 14 residues in the CDR3. Written as DNA, the CDR3 is TGTGCCAGCAGCTTAACTCGGGACAGCACTGAAGCTTTCTTT. It encodes CASSLTRDSTEAFF.

The J gene is TRBJ1-1, the V gene TRBV28; 8 bases align to TRBD1. This CDR3 is built from 13 residues. Germline CDR1 MDHEN, CDR2 SYDVKM. Trimming removed 3 bases from V and 8 bases from J; junction bases left unmatched: 5. CDR3 in DNA: TGTGCCAGCAGTTTCTCGGACAGGGTGGAAGCTTTCTTT. This translates into CASSFSDRVEAFF.

V gene TRBV28 combines with J gene TRBJ2-5; maybe TRBD1 (5 bases). CDR3 size: 12 residues. Germline V lookup: CDR1 MDHEN, CDR2 SYDVKM. Trimming took 6 bases from V and 4 from J, leaving 9 bases between them. CDR3 in amino acids: CASSLRVETQYF. CDR3 sequence (DNA): TGTGCCAGCAGCCTCAGGGTAGAGACCCAGTACTTC.

V gene TRBV30 combines with J gene TRBJ2-3; D may be TRBD2 (5 bases). V was cut by 0 bases and J by 9 bases, with 13 bases left in between. Per the germline V gene, CDR1 is GTSNPN and CDR2 is SVGIG (reference sequence). This CDR3 contains 13 residues. DNA of the CDR3: TGTGCCTGGAGTGTAGCCGGGGAAGGGACGCAGTATTTT. Residues: CAWSVAGEGTQYF.

The CDR3 loop is CASSPGQGNTGELFF. In nucleotides, the CDR3 is TGCGCCAGCAGCCCCGGACAGGGCAACACCGGGGAGCTGTTTTTT. The gene calls are TRBV5-1 and TRBJ2-2; 8 bases are a match to TRBD1. CDR1 is SGHRS and CDR2 is YFSETQ in the germline V gene. This CDR3 is built from 15 residues. After removal of 4 bases from V and 2 bases from J, the junction contained 4 bases not matched to a gene. Variable domain in full (rest from reference TRBV5-1 and TRBJ2-2): KAGVTQTPRYLIKTRGQQVTLSCSPISGHRSVSWYQQTPGQGLQFLFEYFSETQRNKGNFPGRFSGRQFSNSRSEMNVSTLELGDSALYLCASSPGQGNTGELFFGEGSRLTVL.

The chain is built from TRBV7-9 and TRBJ2-7; 7 bases line up with TRBD2. CDR1 and CDR2 (germline): SEHNR, FQNEAQ (reference sequence). The CDR3 length is 14 residues. V lost 7 bases, J lost 3 bases, and 9 bases stayed unmatched. For the CDR3, the DNA is TGTGCCAGCAAAAGCGGGGACCCCCTCTACGAGCAGTACTTC. This gives the protein CASKSGDPLYEQYF.

This sequence joins TRBV7-2 and TRBJ2-5; 8 nucleotides agree with TRBD1. The V segment lost 2 bases and the J segment 0 bases; nucleotides outside the gene matches: 2. CDR1 and CDR2 from the germline V gene are SGHTA and FQGNSA. The CDR3 sequence is 15 residues long. CDR3 loop: CASSLMGQDQETQYF. The DNA of the CDR3 is TGTGCCAGCAGCTTAATGGGACAGGACCAAGAGACCCAGTACTTC.

The V and J genes are TRBV28 and TRBJ2-7, with D perhaps TRBD2 (5 bases). CDR1 is MDHEN, CDR2 SYDVKM, per germline. The germline V and J ends were trimmed by 8 bases and 2 bases, with 25 bases remaining between them. The CDR3 totals 17 residues. DNA of the CDR3: TGTGCCAGCCTCCCCGGGGTAGGGATTTTACTAGCCTACGAGCAGTACTTC. It codes for CASLPGVGILLAYEQYF.

The chain has TRBV7-2 and TRBJ2-7; TRBD1 matches at 7 bases. V trimming: 5 bases; J trimming: 0 bases; junction bases outside the gene matches: 10. CDR1 and CDR2 (germline): SGHTA, FQGNSA. The CDR3 runs 16 residues. The CDR3 loop is CASSPRTGQSSYEQYF. In DNA form, the CDR3 reads TGTGCCAGCAGCCCACGTACGGGACAGAGCTCCTACGAGCAGTACTTC.

This chain connects TRBV6-5 to TRBJ1-6, with 11 nucleotides matching TRBD1. The V gene end was trimmed by 6 bases and the J gene end by 8 bases; junction bases not matched to a gene: 3. CDR1 and CDR2 from the germline V gene are MNHEY and SVGAGI. This CDR3 is 14 amino acids long. CDR3 DNA: TGTGCCAGCAGGCGGACAGGGGGCTATTCACCCCTCCACTTT. Translation gives CASRRTGGYSPLHF.

The chain carries TRBV6-1 and TRBJ2-3; D perhaps matches TRBD2 (5 bases). CDR3 size: 16 residues. V dropped 0 bases and J dropped 5 bases, with 15 bases sitting between them. Germline V gene data show CDR1 as MNHNS and CDR2 as SASEGT. In DNA form, the CDR3 reads TGTGCCAGCAGTGAAGCGCTTCGGACCGCGGGAGATACGCAGTATTTT. Its translation is CASSEALRTAGDTQYF.

The chain carries TRBV7-6 and TRBJ2-5, with TRBD2 identical over 14 bases. The CDR3 loop spans 15 amino acids. Germline trimming cut 5 bases from V and 7 bases from J; bases unmatched to any gene: 6. Germline V lookup: CDR1 SGHVS, CDR2 FNYEAQ. The CDR3: CASSRLAGGPGTQYF. In DNA, the CDR3 is TGTGCCAGCAGCCGACTAGCGGGAGGGCCGGGGACCCAGTACTTC.

The rearrangement links TRBV5-1 to TRBJ2-3; D is perhaps TRBD1 (5 bases). Trimming pared 2 bases from V and 2 bases from J, leaving 21 bases between. The CDR3 runs 18 residues. CDR1 and CDR2 (germline): SGHRS, YFSETQ. The CDR3 coding sequence is TGCGCCAGCAGCTTAATCGCTAGTTCAGGGCTCATCACAGATACGCAGTATTTT. It codes for CASSLIASSGLITDTQYF.

The genes are TRBV5-4 and TRBJ1-5, with D tentatively TRBD1 (6 bases). Trimming took 4 bases from V and 2 from J, leaving 10 bases between them. The length of the CDR3 is 14 residues. In germline, CDR1 is SGHNT, CDR2 YYREEE (reference sequence). CDR3 in amino acids: CASSRGGGNQPQHF. Written as DNA, the CDR3 is TGTGCCAGCAGCAGGGGGGGAGGCAATCAGCCCCAGCATTTT.

This sequence joins TRBV29-1 and TRBJ2-1; 10 bases map to TRBD2. The CDR3 contains 16 residues. Germline CDR1 is SQVTM and CDR2 is ANQGSEA. Losses at the gene ends were 6 bases for V and 0 bases for J; bases not matched to a gene: 8. This CDR3 is CSVYGTSASSYNEQFF. The CDR3 nucleotides are TGCAGCGTGTACGGGACTAGCGCGAGCTCCTACAATGAGCAGTTCTTC.

The rearrangement uses TRBV7-8 and TRBJ2-7, with 10 bases lining up with TRBD1. There are 15 residues in the CDR3. The germline V gene has CDR1 SGHVS and CDR2 FQNEAQ. V lost 5 bases and J lost 3; bases outside the gene matches: 7. In DNA, the CDR3 is TGTGCCAGCAGCGCACGCGGGACAGGGGTCTACGAGCAGTACTTC. Its translation is CASSARGTGVYEQYF. The variable domain in full, with the rest retrieved from reference TRBV7-8 and TRBJ2-7, is GAGVSQSPRYKVAKRGQDVALRCDPISGHVSLFWYQQALGQGPEFLTYFQNEAQLDKSGLPSDRFFAERPEGSVSTLKIQRTQQEDSAVYLCASSARGTGVYEQYFGPGTRLTVT.

The genes are TRBV18 and TRBJ2-2; D unclear. This CDR3 contains 15 residues. Germline V gives CDR1 KGHSH, CDR2 LQKENI. Trimming stripped 3 bases from V and 0 bases from J, with 8 bases between. The CDR3 DNA follows: TGTGCCAGCTCACCTGTCGAGGCGAACACCGGGGAGCTGTTTTTT. Amino acids: CASSPVEANTGELFF.

The V call is TRBV5-1, the J call TRBJ1-3, with 8 bases identical to TRBD1. CDR3 length: 16 residues. V dropped 4 bases and J dropped 3; count of bases not matched to a gene: 9. Germline CDR1 and CDR2: SGHRS and YFSETQ. In nucleotides, the CDR3 is TGCGCCAGCAGCACTCAGGGGGCGAGATATGGAAACACCATATATTTT. Amino acids: CASSTQGARYGNTIYF.

The chain carries TRBV28 and TRBJ2-7; D is undetermined. Germline lookup yields CDR1 MDHEN and CDR2 SYDVKM. Trimming shortened V by 4 bases and J by 7 bases, and 8 bases separated the two germline ends. The length of the CDR3 is 11 residues. CDR3 amino acids: CASSSRAEQYF. The CDR3 DNA follows: TGTGCCAGCAGTTCCCGAGCGGAGCAGTACTTC.

The CDR3 region is CASSTGTSGTYEQYF. The CDR3 nucleotides are TGTGCCAGCTCCACCGGGACTAGCGGGACTTACGAGCAGTACTTC. The chain uses TRBV18 and TRBJ2-7, with 13 bases matching TRBD2. The CDR3 extends over 15 amino acids. The V gene end was trimmed by 6 bases and the J gene end by 4 bases; junction bases not matched to a gene: 6. Germline V CDR1 and CDR2: KGHSH, LQKENI. Based on the CDR3 plus reference TRBV18 and TRBJ2-7, the full variable domain is NAGVMQNPRHLVRRRGQEARLRCSPMKGHSHVYWYRQLPEEGLKFMVYLQKENIIDESGMPKERFSAEFPKEGPSILRIQQVVRGDSAAYFCASSTGTSGTYEQYFGPGTRLTVT.

The gene calls are TRBV19 and TRBJ2-7, with unresolved D. V dropped 5 bases and J dropped 0 bases, with 11 bases sitting between them. CDR3 length: 14 amino acids. The V gene's germline CDR1 is LNHDA and CDR2 SQIVND (reference sequence). CDR3 DNA sequence: TGTGCCAGTAGTGTGGGTCCTAGCTCCTACGAGCAGTACTTC. Translation: CASSVGPSSYEQYF.

This chain joins TRBV10-3 and TRBJ2-5; TRBD2 aligns across 11 bases. The CDR3 is made up of 15 amino acids. J lost 5 bases, V lost 7 bases, and 9 bases had no gene match. From germline, CDR1 is ENHRY and CDR2 SYGVKD. Here the CDR3 DNA reads TGTGCCATCATCAGAGGGACTAGCGGTGGGGAGACCCAGTACTTC. The encoded protein is CAIIRGTSGGETQYF.

On this clone itself: The sample has other DNA sequences that encode this CDR3 too. The chain carries TRBV9 and TRBJ1-2, with 7 bases matching TRBD1. The germline gives CDR1 SGDLS, CDR2 YYNGEE. The V segment lost 3 bases and the J segment 4 bases; nucleotides outside the gene matches: 6. The CDR3 runs 14 residues. The CDR3 nucleotides read TGTGCCAGCAGCGCCCGACAGGGTGGCTATGGCTACACCTTC. It specifies CASSARQGGYGYTF. The full variable domain, with the rest looked up from reference TRBV9 and TRBJ1-2, is DSGVTQTPKHLITATGQRVTLRCSPRSGDLSVYWYQQSLDQGLQFLIQYYNGEERAKGNILERFSAQQFPDLHSELNLSSLELGDSALYFCASSARQGGYGYTFGSGTRLTVV.

This rearrangement joins TRBV18 to TRBJ2-7, with D tentatively TRBD1 (5 bases). Germline V lookup: CDR1 KGHSH, CDR2 LQKENI. With 6 bases removed from V and 2 bases from J, the gap between germline ends came to 20 bases. This CDR3 has 16 residues. The CDR3 DNA reads TGTGCCAGCTCTCGTACAGGAGCGTCAACTCCCTACGAGCAGTACTTC. Amino acid sequence: CASSRTGASTPYEQYF.

The chain couples TRBV30 to TRBJ1-1; 7 nucleotides line up with TRBD1. The length of the CDR3 is 14 residues. Germline CDR1 reads GTSNPN; CDR2 reads SVGIG (reference sequence). The J segment lost 5 bases and the V segment lost 0 bases, leaving 6 bases of the junction unmatched. The CDR3 region has the DNA TGTGCCTGGAGTGTACTACAGGGGTCTACTGAAGCTTTCTTT. This codes for CAWSVLQGSTEAFF.

This chain joins TRBV27 and TRBJ1-5; D call uncertain. Germline CDR1 MNHEY, CDR2 SMNVEV (reference sequence). The CDR3 extends over 18 amino acids. Trimming pared 6 bases from V and 0 bases from J, leaving 21 bases between. CDR3 DNA: TGTGCCAGCAGCCCCACGGGGATCCCATATATTAGCAATCAGCCCCAGCATTTT. It codes for CASSPTGIPYISNQPQHF.

The rearrangement joins TRBV6-5 to TRBJ1-5; D is possibly TRBD1 (6 bases). V was shortened by 10 bases and J by 4 bases, with 14 bases between the two germline ends. The germline gives CDR1 MNHEY, CDR2 SVGAGI. The CDR3 consists of 13 residues. The CDR3 DNA reads as TGTGCCACCGCATACAGGGTAAATCAGCCCCAGCATTTT. Residues: CATAYRVNQPQHF.

The V call is TRBV19, the J call TRBJ1-3; TRBD1 agrees at 7 bases. Germline CDR1 is LNHDA and CDR2 is SQIVND (reference sequence). V shed 4 bases and J 0 bases; nucleotides not matched to a gene: 6. The CDR3 has 16 amino acids. This CDR3 is CASSKGQVSSGNTIYF. In DNA, the CDR3 is TGTGCCAGTAGTAAAGGACAGGTTAGCTCTGGAAACACCATATATTTT.